The T cell receptor beta chain described here comes from a study of T-cell reconstitution after alpha-beta-depleted transplantation in children. Points from the study as a whole: Surviving recipient cells, namely T cells and thymic progenitors, were the source of high day-60 TCRbeta diversity in some patients. There were reportedly several hundred expanded graft clones from which alpha-beta T cells came about two months after transplant. Hyperexpanded clones declined; after one year, newly produced T cells mostly supplied diversity.

Construction of the TCRbeta library involved unique molecular identifiers. MiXCR, run by TCRdb on the PCR reads, gives a single entry per CDR3 protein. The data show around 700,000 distinct CDR3 sequences, about an eighth seen once. There are 12 residues in the CDR3. Germline V CDR1 and CDR2: SGHVS, FNYEAQ. Trimming pared 5 bases from V and 6 bases from J, leaving 9 bases between. Worth noting for this clonotype: Its antigen is as yet unknown.

The TCR comes from a girl aged 2-10 years with congenital amegakaryocytic thrombocytopenia, due to receive a stem cell transplant. V and J are TRBV7-6 and TRBJ2-3; no clear D. This material consisted of PBMCs, taken before TCRalphabeta/CD19-depleted stem cell transplant. CDR3 coding DNA: TGTGCCAGCAGCCATGACAAGGATACGCAGTATTTT. Translated: CASSHDKDTQYF.